The source of this T cell receptor (beta chain) is a study of vaccination and CD4 T cells after COVID-19. Turning to the study itself: The post-vaccine samples came a median around 72 days after dose two (range 14 to 241).

Sequenced with the Oncomine TCR Beta short-read assay was DNA taken from cultured CD4+ T cells. TCRdb fed the PCR reads into MiXCR, producing one record per CDR3 protein. The repertoire holds about 16,000 distinct CDR3 sequences, 40% to 50% seen once, with roughly 4.5% in the top ten. As to treatment: approximately nine-day PBMC culture with coronavirus spike peptide pools or control peptides (ViraFEST assay). Every well contained some 2 million PBMCs, which were grown with around 10 IU/ml IL-2 and 8.5 to 10 ug/ml peptide pools. Negative selection purified CD4+ T cells after about ten days of culture. Trimming left V 5 bases short and J 5 bases short, with 18 bases between. This CDR3 has 16 residues. Germline V gives CDR1 SEHNR, CDR2 FQNEAQ (reference sequence). About this clonotype: The antigen is unknown.

The rearrangement uses TRBV7-9 and TRBJ2-2; a weak D match, TRBD2 (6 bases). Specimen: CD4+ T cells from blood, cultured in vitro, collected before SARS-CoV-2 vaccination. This sequence originates from a human donor who had recovered from COVID-19. CDR3 coding DNA: TGTGCCAGCAGCCCCGGTGGGACTGTTGAAACCGGGGAGCTGTTTTTT. It encodes CASSPGGTVETGELFF.